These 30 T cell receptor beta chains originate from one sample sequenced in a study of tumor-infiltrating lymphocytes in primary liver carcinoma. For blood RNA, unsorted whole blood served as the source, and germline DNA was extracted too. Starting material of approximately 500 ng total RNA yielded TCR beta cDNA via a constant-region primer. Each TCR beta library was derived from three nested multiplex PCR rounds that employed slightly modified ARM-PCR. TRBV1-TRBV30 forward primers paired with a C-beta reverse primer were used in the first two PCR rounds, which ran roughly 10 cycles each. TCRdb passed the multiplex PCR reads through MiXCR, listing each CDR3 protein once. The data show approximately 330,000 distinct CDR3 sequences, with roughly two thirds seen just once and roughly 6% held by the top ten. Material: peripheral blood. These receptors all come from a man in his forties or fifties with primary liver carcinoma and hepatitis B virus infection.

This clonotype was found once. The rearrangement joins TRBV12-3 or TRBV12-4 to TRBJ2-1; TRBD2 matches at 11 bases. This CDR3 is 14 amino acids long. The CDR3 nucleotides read TGTGACAGTCTCAGACTAGCGGGAAGCAATGAGCAGTTCTTC. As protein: CDSLRLAGSNEQFF.

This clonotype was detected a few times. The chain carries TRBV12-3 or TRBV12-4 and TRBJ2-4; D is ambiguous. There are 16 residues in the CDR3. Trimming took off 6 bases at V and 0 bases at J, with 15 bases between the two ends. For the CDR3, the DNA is TGTGCCAGCAGCTCCCCGGGCGCATTAGCCAAAAACATTCAGTACTTC. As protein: CASSSPGALAKNIQYF.

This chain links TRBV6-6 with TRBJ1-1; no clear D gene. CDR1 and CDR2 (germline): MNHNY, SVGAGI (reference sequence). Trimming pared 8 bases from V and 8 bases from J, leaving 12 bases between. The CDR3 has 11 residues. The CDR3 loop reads CASGEGTEAFF. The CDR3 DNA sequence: TGTGCCAGCGGGGAGGGTACCGAAGCTTTCTTT.

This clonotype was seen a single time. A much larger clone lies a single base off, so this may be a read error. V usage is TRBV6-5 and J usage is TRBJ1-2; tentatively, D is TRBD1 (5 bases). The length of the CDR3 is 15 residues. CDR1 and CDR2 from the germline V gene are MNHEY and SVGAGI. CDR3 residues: CASSYSGTGNYCYTF. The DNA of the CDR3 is TGTGCCAGCAGTTACTCGGGTACAGGCAACTATTGCTACACCTTC.

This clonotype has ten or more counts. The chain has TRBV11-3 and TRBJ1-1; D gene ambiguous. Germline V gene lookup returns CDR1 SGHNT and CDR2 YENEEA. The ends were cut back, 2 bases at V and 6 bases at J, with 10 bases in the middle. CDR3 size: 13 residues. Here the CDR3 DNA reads TGTGCCAGCAGCTTAAATGGAGGGTCTGAAGCTTTCTTT. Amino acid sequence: CASSLNGGSEAFF. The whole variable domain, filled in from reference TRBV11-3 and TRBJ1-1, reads EAGVVQSPRYKIIEKKQPVAFWCNPISGHNTLYWYLQNLGQGPELLIRYENEEAVDDSQLPKDRFSAERLKGVDSTLKIQPAELGDSAVYLCASSLNGGSEAFFGQGTRLTVV.

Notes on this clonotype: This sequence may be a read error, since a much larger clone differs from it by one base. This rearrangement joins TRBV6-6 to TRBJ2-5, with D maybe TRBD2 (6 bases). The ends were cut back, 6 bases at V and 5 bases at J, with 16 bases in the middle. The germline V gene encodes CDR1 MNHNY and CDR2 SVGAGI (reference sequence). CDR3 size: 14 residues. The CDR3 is CASRNQRANETQYF. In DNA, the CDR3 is TGTGCCAGCAGAAATCAGCGGGCAAATGAGACCCAGTACTTC.

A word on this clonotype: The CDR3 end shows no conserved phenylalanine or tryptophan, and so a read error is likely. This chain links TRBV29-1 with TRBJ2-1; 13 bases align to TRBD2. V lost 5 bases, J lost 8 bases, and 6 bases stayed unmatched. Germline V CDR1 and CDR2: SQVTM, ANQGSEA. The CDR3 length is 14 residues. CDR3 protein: CSVRLTSGGHEQFL. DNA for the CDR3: TGCAGCGTTCGTTTGACTAGCGGGGGGCATGAGCAGTTCCTC.

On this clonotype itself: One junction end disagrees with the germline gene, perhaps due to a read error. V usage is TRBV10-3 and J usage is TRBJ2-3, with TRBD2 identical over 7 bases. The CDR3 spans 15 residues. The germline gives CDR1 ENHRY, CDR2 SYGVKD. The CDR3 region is CAIGDLATSTDTQCF. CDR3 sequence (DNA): TGTGCCATCGGGGACCTAGCGACTAGCACAGATACGCAGTGTTTT.

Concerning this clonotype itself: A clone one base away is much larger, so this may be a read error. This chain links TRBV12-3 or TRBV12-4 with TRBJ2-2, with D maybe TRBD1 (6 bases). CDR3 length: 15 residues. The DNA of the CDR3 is TGTGCCAACAGTTTGCAGGGACACCTCACCGGGGAGCTGTTTTTT. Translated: CANSLQGHLTGELFF.

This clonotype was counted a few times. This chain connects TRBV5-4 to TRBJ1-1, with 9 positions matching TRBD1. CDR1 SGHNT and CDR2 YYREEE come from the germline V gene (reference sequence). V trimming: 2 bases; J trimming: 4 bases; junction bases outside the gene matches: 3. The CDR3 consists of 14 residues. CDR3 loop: CASSLQGAPTEAFF. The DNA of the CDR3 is TGTGCCAGCAGCTTACAGGGGGCACCCACTGAAGCTTTCTTT.

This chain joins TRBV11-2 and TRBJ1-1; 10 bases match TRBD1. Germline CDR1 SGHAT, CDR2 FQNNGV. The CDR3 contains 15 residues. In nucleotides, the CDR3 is TGTGCTAGCGGCGCCAGGACAGGGGGTCCGGCTGAAGCTTTCTTT. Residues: CASGARTGGPAEAFF.

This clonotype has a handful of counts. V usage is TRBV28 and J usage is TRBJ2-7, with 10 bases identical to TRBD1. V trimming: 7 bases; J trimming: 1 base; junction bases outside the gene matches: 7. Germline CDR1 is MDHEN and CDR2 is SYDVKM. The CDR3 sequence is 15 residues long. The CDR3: CASISGTGASYEQYF. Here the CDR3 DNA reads TGTGCCAGCATTAGCGGGACAGGGGCTTCCTACGAGCAGTACTTC.

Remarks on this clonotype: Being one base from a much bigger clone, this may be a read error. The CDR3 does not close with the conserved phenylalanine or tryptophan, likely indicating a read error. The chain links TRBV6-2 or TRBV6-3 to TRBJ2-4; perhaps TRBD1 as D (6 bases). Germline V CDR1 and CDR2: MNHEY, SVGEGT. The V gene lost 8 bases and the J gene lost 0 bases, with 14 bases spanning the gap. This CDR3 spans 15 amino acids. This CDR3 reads CASPWGHRAKNIQYI. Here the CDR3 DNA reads TGTGCCAGCCCCTGGGGGCACCGAGCCAAAAACATTCAGTACATC.

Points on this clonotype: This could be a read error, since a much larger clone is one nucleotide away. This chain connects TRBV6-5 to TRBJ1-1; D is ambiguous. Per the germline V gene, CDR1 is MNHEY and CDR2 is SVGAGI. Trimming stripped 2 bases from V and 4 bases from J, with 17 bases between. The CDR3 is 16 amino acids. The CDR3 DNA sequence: TGTGCCAGCAGTTACGATGTCTTCTCGCTGGTCACTGAAGCTTTCTTT. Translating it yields CASSYDVFSLVTEAFF.

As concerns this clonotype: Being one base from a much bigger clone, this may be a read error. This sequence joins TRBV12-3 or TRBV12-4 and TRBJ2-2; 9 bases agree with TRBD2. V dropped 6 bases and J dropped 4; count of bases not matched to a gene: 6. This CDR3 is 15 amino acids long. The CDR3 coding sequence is TGTGCCAGCAGGCCTGGCGGGAGGGCCACCGGGGAGCTGTTTTTT. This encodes CASRPGGRATGELFF.

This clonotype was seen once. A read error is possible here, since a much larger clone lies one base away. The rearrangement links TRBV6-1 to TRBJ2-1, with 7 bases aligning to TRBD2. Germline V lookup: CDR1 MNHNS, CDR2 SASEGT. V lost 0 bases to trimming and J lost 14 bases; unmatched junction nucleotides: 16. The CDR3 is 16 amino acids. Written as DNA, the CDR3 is TGTGCCAGCAGTGAAGCCGAGGCTAGCGGCCTTTATGGGAAGTTCTTC. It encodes CASSEAEASGLYGKFF.

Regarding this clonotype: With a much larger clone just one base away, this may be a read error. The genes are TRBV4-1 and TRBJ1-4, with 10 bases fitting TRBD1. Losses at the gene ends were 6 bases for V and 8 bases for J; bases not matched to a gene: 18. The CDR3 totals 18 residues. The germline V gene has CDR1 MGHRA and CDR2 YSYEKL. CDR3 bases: TGCGCCAGCAGGGCCGGGACAGGGGCCGCCAAGCACTACGAAAAACTGTTTTTT. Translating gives CASRAGTGAAKHYEKLFF.

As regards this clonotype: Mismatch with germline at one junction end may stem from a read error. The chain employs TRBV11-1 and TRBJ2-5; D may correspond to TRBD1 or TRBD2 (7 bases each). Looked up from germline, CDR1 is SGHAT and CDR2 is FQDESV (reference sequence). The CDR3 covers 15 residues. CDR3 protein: CASSPQGGETETQYF. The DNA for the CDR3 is TGCGCCAGCAGCCCCCAGGGGGGGGAGACGGAGACCCAATACTTC.

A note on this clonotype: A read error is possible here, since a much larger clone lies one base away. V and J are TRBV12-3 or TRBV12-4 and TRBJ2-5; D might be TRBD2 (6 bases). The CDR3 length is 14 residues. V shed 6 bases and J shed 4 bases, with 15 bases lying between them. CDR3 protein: CASSPGQGLETQYF. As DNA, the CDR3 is TGTGCCAGCAGCCCCGGGCAGGGACTAGAGACCCAGTACTTC.

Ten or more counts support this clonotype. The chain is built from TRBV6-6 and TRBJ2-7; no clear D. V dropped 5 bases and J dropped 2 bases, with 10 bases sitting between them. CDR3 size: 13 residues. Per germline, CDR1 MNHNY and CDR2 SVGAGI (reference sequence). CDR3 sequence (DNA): TGTGCCAGCAGTACTCCAGGAACCTACGAGCAGTACTTC. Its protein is CASSTPGTYEQYF.

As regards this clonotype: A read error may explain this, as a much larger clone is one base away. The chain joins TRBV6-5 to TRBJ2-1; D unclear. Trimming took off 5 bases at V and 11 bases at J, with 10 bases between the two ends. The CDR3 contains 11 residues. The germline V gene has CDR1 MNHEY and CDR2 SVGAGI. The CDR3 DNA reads TGTGCCAGCAGTAGTCGGAATCAGCAGTTCTTC. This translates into CASSSRNQQFF.

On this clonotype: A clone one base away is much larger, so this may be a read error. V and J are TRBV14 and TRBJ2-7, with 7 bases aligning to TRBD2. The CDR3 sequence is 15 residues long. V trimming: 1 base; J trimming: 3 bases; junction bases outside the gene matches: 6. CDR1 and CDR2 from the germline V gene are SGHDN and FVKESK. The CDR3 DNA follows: TGTGCCAGCAGCCAAGGGAGAGGGAGGGACTACGAGCAGTACTTC. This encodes CASSQGRGRDYEQYF. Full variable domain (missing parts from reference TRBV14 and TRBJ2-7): EAGVTQFPSHSVIEKGQTVTLRCDPISGHDNLYWYRRVMGKEIKFLLHFVKESKQDESGMPNNRFLAERTGGTYSTLKVQPAELEDSGVYFCASSQGRGRDYEQYFGPGTRLTVT.

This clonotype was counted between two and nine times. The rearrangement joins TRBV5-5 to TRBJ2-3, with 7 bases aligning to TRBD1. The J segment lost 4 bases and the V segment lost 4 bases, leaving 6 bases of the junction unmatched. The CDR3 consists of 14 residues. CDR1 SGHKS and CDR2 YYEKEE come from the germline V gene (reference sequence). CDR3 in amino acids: CASSRGQPADTQYF. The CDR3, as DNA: TGTGCCAGCAGCCGGGGACAGCCGGCAGATACGCAGTATTTT.

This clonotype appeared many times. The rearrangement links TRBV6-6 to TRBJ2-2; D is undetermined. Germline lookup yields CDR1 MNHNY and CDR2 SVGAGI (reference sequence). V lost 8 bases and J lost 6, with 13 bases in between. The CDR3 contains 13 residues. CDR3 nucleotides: TGTGCCAGCTTCCTCATGGTCTCCGGGGAGCTGTTTTTT. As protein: CASFLMVSGELFF.

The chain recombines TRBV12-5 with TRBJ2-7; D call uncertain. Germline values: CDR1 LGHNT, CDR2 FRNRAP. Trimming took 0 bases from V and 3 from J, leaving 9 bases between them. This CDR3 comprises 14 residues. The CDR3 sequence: CASGLVLGSYEQYF. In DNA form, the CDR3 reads TGTGCTAGTGGTTTGGTACTGGGCAGCTACGAGCAGTACTTC.

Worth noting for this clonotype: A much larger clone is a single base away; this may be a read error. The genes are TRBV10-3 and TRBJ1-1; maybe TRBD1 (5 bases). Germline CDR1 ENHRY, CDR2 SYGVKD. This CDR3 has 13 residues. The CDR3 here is CDIGIRDDTEAFF. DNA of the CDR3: TGTGACATCGGCATCAGGGATGACACTGAAGCTTTCTTT.

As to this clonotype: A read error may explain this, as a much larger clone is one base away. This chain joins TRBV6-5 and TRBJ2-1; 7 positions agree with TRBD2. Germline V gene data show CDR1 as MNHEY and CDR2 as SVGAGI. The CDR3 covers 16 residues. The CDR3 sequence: CASSYSASGEYNEKFF. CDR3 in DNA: TGTGCCAGCAGTTACTCGGCTAGCGGAGAATACAATGAGAAGTTCTTC.

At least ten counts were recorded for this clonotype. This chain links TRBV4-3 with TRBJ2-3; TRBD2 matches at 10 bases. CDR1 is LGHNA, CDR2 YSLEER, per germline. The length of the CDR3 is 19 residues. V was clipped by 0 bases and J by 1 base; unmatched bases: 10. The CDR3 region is CASSQDGAGGPSRTDTQYF. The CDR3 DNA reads TGCGCCAGCAGCCAAGATGGAGCGGGAGGGCCAAGTCGCACAGATACGCAGTATTTT.

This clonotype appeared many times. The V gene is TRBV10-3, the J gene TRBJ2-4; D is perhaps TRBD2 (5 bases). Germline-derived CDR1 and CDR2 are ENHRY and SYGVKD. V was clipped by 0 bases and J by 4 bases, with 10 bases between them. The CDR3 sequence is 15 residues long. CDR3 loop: CAISESDGLKNIQYF. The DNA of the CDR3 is TGTGCCATCAGTGAGTCTGACGGACTGAAAAACATTCAGTACTTC.

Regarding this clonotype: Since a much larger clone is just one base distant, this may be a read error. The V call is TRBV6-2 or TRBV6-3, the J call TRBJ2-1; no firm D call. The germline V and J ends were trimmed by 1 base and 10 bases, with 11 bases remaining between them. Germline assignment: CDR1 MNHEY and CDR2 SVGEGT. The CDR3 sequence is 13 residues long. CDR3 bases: TGTGCCAGCAGTTACTGGTATCCTGGGGAGCAGTTCTTC. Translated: CASSYWYPGEQFF.